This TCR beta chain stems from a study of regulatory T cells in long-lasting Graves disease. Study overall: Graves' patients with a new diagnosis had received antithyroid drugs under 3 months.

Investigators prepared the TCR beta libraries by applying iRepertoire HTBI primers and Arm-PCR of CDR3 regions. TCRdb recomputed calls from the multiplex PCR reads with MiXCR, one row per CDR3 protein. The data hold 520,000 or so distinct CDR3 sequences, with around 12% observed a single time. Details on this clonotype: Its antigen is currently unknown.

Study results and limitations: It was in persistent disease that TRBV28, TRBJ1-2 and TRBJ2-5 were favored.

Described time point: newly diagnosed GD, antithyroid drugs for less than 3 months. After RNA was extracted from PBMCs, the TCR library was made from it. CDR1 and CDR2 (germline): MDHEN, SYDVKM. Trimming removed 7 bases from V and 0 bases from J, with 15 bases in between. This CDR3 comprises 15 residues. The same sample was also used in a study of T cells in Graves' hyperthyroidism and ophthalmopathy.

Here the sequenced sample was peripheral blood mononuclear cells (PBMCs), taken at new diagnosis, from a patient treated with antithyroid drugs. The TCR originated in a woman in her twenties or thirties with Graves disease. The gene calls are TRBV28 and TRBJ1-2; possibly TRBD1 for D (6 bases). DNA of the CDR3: TGTGCCAGCAAAAACCAGGGGATGGCTAACTATGGCTACACCTTC. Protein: CASKNQGMANYGYTF.